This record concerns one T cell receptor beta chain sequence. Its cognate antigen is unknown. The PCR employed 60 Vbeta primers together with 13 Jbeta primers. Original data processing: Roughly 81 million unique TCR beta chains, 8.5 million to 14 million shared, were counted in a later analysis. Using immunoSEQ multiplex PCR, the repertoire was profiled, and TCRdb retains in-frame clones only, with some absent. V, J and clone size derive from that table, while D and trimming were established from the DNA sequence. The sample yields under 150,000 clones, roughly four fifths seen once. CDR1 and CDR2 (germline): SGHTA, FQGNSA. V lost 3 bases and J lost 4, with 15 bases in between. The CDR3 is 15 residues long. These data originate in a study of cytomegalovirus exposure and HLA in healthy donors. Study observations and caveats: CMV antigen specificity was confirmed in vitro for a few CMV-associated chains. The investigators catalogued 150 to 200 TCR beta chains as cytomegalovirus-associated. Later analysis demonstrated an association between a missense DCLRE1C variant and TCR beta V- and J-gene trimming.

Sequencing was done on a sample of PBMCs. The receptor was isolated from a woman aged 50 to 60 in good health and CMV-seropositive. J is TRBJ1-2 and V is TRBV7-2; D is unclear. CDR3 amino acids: CASSFREVRFYGYTF. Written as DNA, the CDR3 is TGTGCCAGCAGCTTTCGGGAAGTCCGATTCTATGGCTACACCTTC. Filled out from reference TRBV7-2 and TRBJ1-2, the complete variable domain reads GAGVSQSPSNKVTEKGKDVELRCDPISGHTALYWYRQSLGQGLEFLIYFQGNSAPDKSGLPSDRFSAERTGGSVSTLTIQRTQQEDSAVYLCASSFREVRFYGYTFGSGTRLTVV.